This record covers a single T cell receptor (beta chain). This clonotype was picked up a small number of times. There is no known antigen for this receptor. No base quality values were provided; no much bigger clone lies one nucleotide off. The data were taken from a study of T cell repertoires in cytomegalovirus infection (dated by TCRdb to about 2019). For the wider study: Because public TCR beta signatures pointed to carriage of CMV infection together with the matching HLA type, the HLA type of each donor mattered for the analysis. Study-wide findings and limitations: In both this cohort and an independent cohort of 352 donors, the cumulative frequency of public TCR beta family members distinguished carriers of CMV infection plus the relevant HLA type. The ex vivo response was dominated by HLA-C-restricted CMV-specific TCR beta clonotypes, which also provided the single most frequent clonotype in two of eight donors.

Instrument used: Illumina HiSeq 1500. TCRdb reprocessing: public reads trimmed at Q25 with fastp, clones called with MiXCR, in-frame beta chains kept. Identical CDR3 protein sequences are pooled into one entry, listed with their most common genes and DNA. The sample table holds approximately 500,000 distinct CDR3 sequences, of which roughly 29% were seen once. The top ten clonotypes cover roughly 13% of the sample. Measured from the cysteine to the phenylalanine, the CDR3 is 15 residues long. The kept DNA is CDR3 alone, 45 bases in frame from the first base. CDR1 and CDR2 are read off the germline V gene as MDHEN and SYDVKM. V trim: 5 bases; J trim: 10 bases; unmatched bases: 8.

The receptor chain draws on TRBV28 and TRBJ1-6, with 10 middle bases fitting TRBD1. The receptor comes from a human donor in good health (CMV status not recorded). Some clones in this sample may be carry-over from other donors' samples. What was sequenced was PBMCs. The CDR3 sequence is CASSPMGQGRSPLHF. At the DNA level, the sequence is TGTGCCAGCAGTCCCATGGGACAGGGGAGATCACCCCTCCACTTT.